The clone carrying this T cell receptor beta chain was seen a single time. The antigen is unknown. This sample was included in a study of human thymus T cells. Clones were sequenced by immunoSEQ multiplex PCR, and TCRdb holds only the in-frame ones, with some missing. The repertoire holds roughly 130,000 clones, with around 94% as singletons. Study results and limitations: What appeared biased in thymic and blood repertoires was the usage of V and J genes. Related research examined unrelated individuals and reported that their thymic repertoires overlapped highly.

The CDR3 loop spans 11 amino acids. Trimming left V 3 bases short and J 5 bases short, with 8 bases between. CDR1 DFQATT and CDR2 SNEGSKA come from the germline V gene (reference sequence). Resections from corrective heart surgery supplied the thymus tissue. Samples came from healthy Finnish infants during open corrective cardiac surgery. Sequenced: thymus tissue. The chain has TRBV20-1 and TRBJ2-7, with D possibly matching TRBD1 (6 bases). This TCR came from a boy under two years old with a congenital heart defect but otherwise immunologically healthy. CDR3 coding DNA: TGCAGTGCTAGTTACAGGGACGAGCAGTACTTC. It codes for CSASYRDEQYF.